These T cell receptor beta chains were read from a single sample in a study of vaccination effects on CD4 cells after COVID-19. The data were produced by immunoSEQ multiplex PCR, yet TCRdb's version contains in-frame clones alone and is incomplete. The sample holds tens of thousands of clones, approximately 70% seen once. Their specific antigens are unknown. The sample in question was CD4+ T cells from PBMCs cultured with SARS-CoV-2 spike peptides, obtained before COVID-19 vaccination. Receptors originate from a human donor who received a COVID-19 vaccine. CDR3s include the opening cysteine and the closing phenylalanine or tryptophan. Each record gives: J gene, D gene, V gene, clone size, CDR3 DNA, CDR3 protein. The D gene is left open where the match is weak. A clone size is listed for some rows: how often the clone was seen (once, few, many), or a class if it is expanded.

>TRBJ2-2|.|TRBV7-9|.
TGTGCCAGTGGTGGCGGGGAGCTGTTTTTT
CASGGGELFF
>TRBJ2-2|.|TRBV21-1|.
TGTGCCAGGTCGTCTGAGGACACGGACACCGGGGAGCTGTTTTTT
CARSSEDTDTGELFF
>TRBJ2-2|TRBD1|TRBV5-1|.
TGCGCCAGCAGTACGGGACAGGCGGGGACCGGGGAGCTGTTTTTT
CASSTGQAGTGELFF
>TRBJ2-2|.|TRBV5-4|few
TGTGCCAGCAGCGAAAGAAACACCGGGGAGCTGTTTTTT
CASSERNTGELFF
>TRBJ2-7|TRBD1|TRBV18|.
TGTGCCAGCTCACCCGGCCAGGGGGTAAACTACGAGCAGTACTTC
CASSPGQGVNYEQYF
>TRBJ2-5|TRBD2|TRBV6-5|.
TGTGCCAGCAGCCGCCGACTAGCTCAGGCCCAGTACTTC
CASSRRLAQAQYF
>TRBJ2-3|TRBD2|TRBV4-2|.
TGTGCCAGCAGCCAGTCCCTAGCGGGAGGGACAGATACGCAGTATTTT
CASSQSLAGGTDTQYF
>TRBJ2-4|TRBD1|TRBV2|.
TGTGCCAGCAGCGCCTCCGGGACAGAATTAGCCAAAAACATTCAGTACTTC
CASSASGTELAKNIQYF
>TRBJ2-7|TRBD2|TRBV7-2|few
TGTGCCAGCAGCCCTAGCGGGAGCTTATTCTACGAGCAGTACTTC
CASSPSGSLFYEQYF
>TRBJ2-7|TRBD1|TRBV29-1|.
TGCAGCGTTGAAAGTTCGGGACAGGGTTACGAGCAGTACTTC
CSVESSGQGYEQYF
>TRBJ2-5|.|TRBV25-1|.
TGTGCCAGCAGTGAACCTCGACAGCAAGAGACCCAGTACTTC
CASSEPRQQETQYF
>TRBJ2-3|TRBD2|TRBV5-1|.
TGCGCCAGCAGCCTCATGGGACTAGCGGGAACAGATACGCAGTATTTT
CASSLMGLAGTDTQYF
>TRBJ2-7|TRBD2|TRBV14|.
TGTGCCAGCAGCCAAGGGACTAGCGGGGTGCGCGAGCAGTACTTC
CASSQGTSGVREQYF
>TRBJ2-3|TRBD2|TRBV5-1|.
TGCGCCAGCAGCTTACAGGGAGGAGCGGGAGTGCCAGATACGCAGTATTTT
CASSLQGGAGVPDTQYF
>TRBJ2-2|.|TRBV6-5|.
TGTGCCAGCAGGCCTCGCAGGGCCGGGGAGTTGTTTTTT
CASRPRRAGELFF
>TRBJ2-1|.|TRBV10-1|.
TGCGCCAGCAGTGAAGGTGGGTCGAGGTATGAGCAGTTCTTC
CASSEGGSRYEQFF
>TRBJ1-5|.|TRBV19|few
TGTGCCAGCCAGAGACAGGATATACCTCAGCCCCAGCATTTT
CASQRQDIPQPQHF
>TRBJ1-1|.|TRBV21-1|once
TGTGCCAGCAGCAGACAGGACTACACTGAAGCTTTCTTT
CASSRQDYTEAFF
>TRBJ2-2|.|TRBV5-4|.
TGTGCCAGCAGCTTCATCGGTAACACCGGGGAGCTGTTTTTT
CASSFIGNTGELFF
>TRBJ1-3|TRBD1|TRBV5-1|.
TGCGCCAGCAGCCGGAACCCGGGACAGGGTGGCTCTGGAAACACCATATATTTT
CASSRNPGQGGSGNTIYF
>TRBJ2-3|.|TRBV24-1|.
TGTGCCACCAGTGGTGGGACGGGAAGCACAGATACGCAGTATTTT
CATSGGTGSTDTQYF
>TRBJ2-7|.|TRBV10-2|.
TGCGCCAGCAGTTCAGACAGAGCCTACGAGCAGTACTTC
CASSSDRAYEQYF
>TRBJ2-1|TRBD2|TRBV7-9|few
TGTGCCAGCAGCTTAGTAGCGGGAGGCCCTAATGAGCAGTTCTTC
CASSLVAGGPNEQFF
>TRBJ2-2|.|TRBV2|.
TGTGCCAGCAGTGCAGACTTTCTCACCGGGGAGCTGTTTTTT
CASSADFLTGELFF
>TRBJ1-2|TRBD1|TRBV5-4|.
TGTGCCAGCAGCTCCGGGGGACAGAGCAACTATGGCTACACCTTC
CASSSGGQSNYGYTF
>TRBJ1-5|.|TRBV30|.
TGTGCCTGGAGCCCACGGACGGCATGGGGGCCCCAGCATTTT
CAWSPRTAWGPQHF
>TRBJ2-1|TRBD1|TRBV3-1/TRBV3-2|.
TGTGCCAGCAGCCGCCGGGACAGGGGATACAATGAGCAGTTCTTC
CASSRRDRGYNEQFF
>TRBJ1-4|.|TRBV27|.
TGTGCCAGCAGCCCCAGAGGAGAAAAACTGTTTTTT
CASSPRGEKLFF
>TRBJ2-7|.|TRBV6-1|few
TGTGCCAGCAGCGAAGGAGCGTTGAGGGGATACGAGCAGTACTTC
CASSEGALRGYEQYF
>TRBJ2-7|TRBD2|TRBV5-1|.
TGCGCCAGCAGCGTCGGACTAGCGGGGGCCTACGAGCAGTACTTC
CASSVGLAGAYEQYF
>TRBJ1-3|.|TRBV27|.
TGTGCCAGCAGTTTAGACAGGACTGGAAACACCATATATTTT
CASSLDRTGNTIYF